This passage covers 32 T cell receptor beta chains from one sample sequenced in a study of multiple sclerosis patients with progressive multifocal leukoencephalopathy. Described time point: approximately 12 months of natalizumab therapy. Clones were read by immunoSEQ multiplex PCR, and TCRdb kept only the in-frame ones, dropping some. The table lists under 30,000 clones, approximately 90% of them singletons. Specimen: PBMCs, collected from a patient treated with natalizumab. The origin of the receptors is a man aged 30 to 39 with multiple sclerosis.

The rearrangement joins TRBV6-1 to TRBJ2-5; 7 bases agree with TRBD1. Germline V gene sequence: CDR1 MNHNS, CDR2 SASEGT. Trimming took 4 bases from V and 2 from J; bases not matched to a gene: 7. This CDR3 region has 15 residues. CDR3 in DNA: TGTGCCAGCAGTGTTACCCCGGGACAGCAAGAGACCCAGTACTTC. Amino acid sequence: CASSVTPGQQETQYF.

The gene calls are TRBV6-6 and TRBJ2-3; 8 bases match TRBD1. Germline V gives CDR1 MNHNY, CDR2 SVGAGI (reference sequence). Germline trimming cut 6 bases from V and 6 bases from J; bases unmatched to any gene: 14. The CDR3 has 16 amino acids. CDR3 residues: CASRIPWDRTEDTQYF. CDR3 bases: TGTGCCAGCAGGATTCCGTGGGACAGGACGGAGGATACGCAGTATTTT.

The chain carries TRBV5-6 and TRBJ2-7; D is possibly TRBD1 (5 bases). CDR1 and CDR2 (germline): SGHDT, YYEEEE. V was trimmed by 3 bases and J by 3 bases, leaving 10 bases between them. The CDR3 has 13 amino acids. The CDR3 DNA reads as TGTGCCAGCAGCTGGCAGGGTGGCTACGAGCAGTACGTC. Translation gives CASSWQGGYEQYV.

Here the CDR3 DNA reads TGTGCCAGCAGCTTTAAGGGTCAGGGGGCGAAACTGTTTTTT. It translates to CASSFKGQGAKLFF. The chain combines TRBV5-5 with TRBJ1-4, with 8 bases identical to TRBD1. The V and J ends lost 2 bases and 11 bases, in that order; junction bases with no gene match: 8. The germline gives CDR1 SGHKS, CDR2 YYEKEE (reference sequence). This CDR3 has 14 amino acids.

The rearrangement joins TRBV4-3 to TRBJ1-6; D gene uncertain. This CDR3 has 16 residues. V gave up 4 bases and J gave up 4 bases, with 14 bases separating them. Germline-derived CDR1 and CDR2 are LGHNA and YSLEER. The CDR3 sequence: CASSPGLTVYNSPLHF. In nucleotides, the CDR3 is TGCGCCAGCAGCCCAGGCCTCACCGTGTATAATTCACCCCTCCACTTT.

V is TRBV11-3 and J is TRBJ2-7; tentatively, D is TRBD2 (5 bases). This CDR3 spans 13 amino acids. Germline V CDR1 and CDR2: SGHNT, YENEEA. The V end lost 0 bases, the J end lost 4 bases, and 7 bases lay between the germline ends. The CDR3 nucleotides read TGTGCCAGCAGCTTAGATCCGGGGTACGAGCAGTACGTC. The encoded protein is CASSLDPGYEQYV.

V and J are TRBV18 and TRBJ2-1, with 8 bases that match TRBD2. Germline loops: CDR1 KGHSH, CDR2 LQKENI. The CDR3 has 18 residues. V was pared by 3 bases and J by 4 bases, with 14 bases of the junction left unmatched. This CDR3 reads CASSPPFFSSGGYNEQFF. CDR3 coding DNA: TGTGCCAGCTCACCGCCTTTTTTTAGCAGCGGGGGATACAATGAGCAGTTCTTC.

The chain links TRBV6-6 to TRBJ2-7, with D possibly matching TRBD2 (7 bases). Germline-derived CDR1 and CDR2 are MNHNY and SVGAGI (reference sequence). The CDR3 is 15 amino acids. V lost 1 base and J 5 bases, leaving 15 bases between the germline ends. DNA of the CDR3: TGTGCCAGCAGTTACTTGGGGGGAGGGGGAGACGAGCAGTACGTC. This translates into CASSYLGGGGDEQYV.

V usage is TRBV7-3 and J usage is TRBJ2-1; possibly TRBD1 or TRBD2 for D (5 bases each). From germline, CDR1 is SGHTA and CDR2 FQGTGA. The CDR3 runs 14 residues. The V end lost 3 bases, the J end lost 8 bases, and 14 bases lay between the germline ends. The CDR3 DNA reads TGTGCCAGCAGCTTCTCCGGGGCCCGGGATGAGCAGTTCTTC. As protein: CASSFSGARDEQFF.

This clone was seen only once. The chain combines TRBV27 with TRBJ2-5; maybe TRBD2 (6 bases). Germline V CDR1 and CDR2: MNHEY, SMNVEV (reference sequence). The germline V and J ends were trimmed by 5 bases and 5 bases, with 9 bases remaining between them. The CDR3 length is 12 residues. The CDR3 loop is CASSLRGETQYF. CDR3 sequence (DNA): TGTGCCAGCAGTCTGCGGGGTGAGACCCAGTACTTC.

The gene calls are TRBV27 and TRBJ2-3, with TRBD2 as a possible D gene (5 bases). Per germline, CDR1 MNHEY and CDR2 SMNVEV (reference sequence). The CDR3 has 13 residues. Deletions cut 4 bases from V and 4 bases from J, with 9 bases between. CDR3 bases: TGTGCCAGCAGTTACGGAGGTTCAGATACGCAGTATTTT. Translating gives CASSYGGSDTQYF.

This chain connects TRBV9 to TRBJ1-2, with 12 bases identical to TRBD1. V was clipped by 3 bases and J by 6 bases; unmatched bases: 6. The CDR3 has 15 residues. Germline assignment: CDR1 SGDLS and CDR2 YYNGEE. CDR3 amino acids: CASSATGTGGHGYTF. DNA of the CDR3: TGTGCCAGCAGCGCCACCGGGACAGGGGGCCATGGCTACACCTTC.

This sequence joins TRBV7-9 and TRBJ2-3, with D possibly being TRBD2 (6 bases). Trimming removed 5 bases from V and 11 bases from J, with 26 bases in between. Germline CDR1 SEHNR, CDR2 FQNEAQ (reference sequence). The length of the CDR3 is 16 residues. In DNA, the CDR3 is TGTGCCAGCAGCCCAATCTACGGGACTCCCTATTATGAGCAGTATTTT. It codes for CASSPIYGTPYYEQYF.

This rearrangement joins TRBV7-7 to TRBJ2-1; weak D call: TRBD2 (6 bases). Trimming took 1 base from V and 4 from J, leaving 14 bases between them. CDR3 length: 16 amino acids. The germline gives CDR1 SSHAT, CDR2 FNYEAQ (reference sequence). This CDR3 is CASSLDPGTVYNEQFF. Here the CDR3 DNA reads TGTGCCAGCAGCTTAGACCCAGGGACTGTGTACAATGAGCAGTTCTTC.

This rearrangement joins TRBV5-5 to TRBJ2-7, with 9 bases lining up with TRBD1. V lost 4 bases, J lost 0 bases, and 8 bases stayed unmatched. Germline V gives CDR1 SGHKS, CDR2 YYEKEE (reference sequence). CDR3 length: 16 residues. CDR3 bases: TGTGCCAGCAGCCCAGGGACAGGGTTTAGCTCCTACGAGCAGTACGTC. Its translation: CASSPGTGFSSYEQYV.

The V and J genes are TRBV7-2 and TRBJ2-1; TRBD2 matches 9 bases. Germline V gene sequence: CDR1 SGHTA, CDR2 FQGNSA. The CDR3 has 15 amino acids. V was clipped by 4 bases and J by 9 bases; unmatched bases: 10. CDR3 sequence: CASSSAGGGWSEQFF. The CDR3 DNA sequence: TGTGCCAGCAGCTCAGCGGGAGGAGGCTGGAGTGAGCAGTTCTTC.

The V and J genes are TRBV4-3 and TRBJ1-2; tentative D call: TRBD1 (5 bases). Germline loops: CDR1 LGHNA, CDR2 YSLEER. The CDR3 is 15 amino acids. V was pared by 0 bases and J by 5 bases, with 13 bases between. CDR3 DNA: TGCGCCAGCAGCCAAGAAGCGGGGGTCCCTTATGGCTACACCTTC. Translating it yields CASSQEAGVPYGYTF.

This chain uses TRBV18 with TRBJ1-5; D may be TRBD1 (6 bases). CDR1 and CDR2 from the germline V gene are KGHSH and LQKENI. The CDR3 loop spans 14 amino acids. V lost 6 bases and J 5 bases, leaving 14 bases between the germline ends. The CDR3 DNA is TGTGCCAGCTCGCGGAACAGGGCGGATCAGCCCCAGCATTTT. It codes for CASSRNRADQPQHF.

The chain recombines TRBV25-1 with TRBJ2-2; D assignment may be TRBD1 or TRBD2 (7 bases each). Germline lookup yields CDR1 MGHDK and CDR2 SYGVNS. The V end was cut by 11 bases, the J end by 5 bases, with 15 bases between. This CDR3 comprises 13 residues. The CDR3 loop reads CAAGGAATGELFF. The CDR3 region has the DNA TGTGCCGCAGGGGGGGCCGCGACCGGGGAGCTGTTTTTT.

The chain employs TRBV7-2 and TRBJ2-1; tentative D call: TRBD1 (6 bases). Germline CDR1 and CDR2: SGHTA and FQGNSA. V lost 5 bases and J lost 3, with 23 bases in between. This CDR3 spans 18 amino acids. The CDR3 sequence is CASSRKTHPGTLYNEQFF. The DNA for the CDR3 is TGTGCCAGCAGCAGAAAGACACACCCCGGGACACTCTACAATGAGCAGTTCTTC.

The CDR3 loop is CASSLRDRGYEQYF. The CDR3 nucleotides read TGTGCCAGCAGTTTGAGGGACAGGGGATACGAGCAGTACTTC. The J gene is TRBJ2-7, the V gene TRBV27; 10 bases are shared with TRBD1. The ends lost 3 bases at V and 4 bases at J; junction bases unmatched: 3. The CDR3 covers 14 residues. Germline CDR1 reads MNHEY; CDR2 reads SMNVEV (reference sequence).

This chain joins TRBV6-5 and TRBJ1-2; 7 nucleotides align to TRBD1. V lost 7 bases and J lost 6; bases outside the gene matches: 5. Germline V gene sequence: CDR1 MNHEY, CDR2 SVGAGI. This CDR3 comprises 12 residues. DNA of the CDR3: TGTGCCAGCATGCAGGGGGGGCATGGCTACACCTTC. Translating gives CASMQGGHGYTF.

The chain uses TRBV7-9 and TRBJ2-2; weak D call: TRBD1 (7 bases). V was trimmed by 1 base and J by 4 bases, leaving 22 bases between them. The CDR3 runs 19 residues. CDR1 is SEHNR and CDR2 is FQNEAQ in the germline V gene (reference sequence). CDR3 in amino acids: CASSLGPWRGAGGTGELFF. CDR3 DNA sequence: TGTGCCAGCAGCTTAGGCCCGTGGAGGGGAGCAGGGGGCACCGGGGAGCTGTTTTTT.

The V gene is TRBV5-6, the J gene TRBJ2-7; 7 bases match TRBD1. The CDR3 covers 13 residues. Germline lookup yields CDR1 SGHDT and CDR2 YYEEEE. V was clipped by 2 bases and J by 4 bases; unmatched bases: 3. CDR3 loop: CASSFTGAYEQYV. The DNA of the CDR3 is TGTGCCAGCAGCTTTACAGGGGCTTACGAGCAGTACGTC.

The genes are TRBV29-1 and TRBJ2-1; 7 positions agree with TRBD1. The CDR3 covers 15 residues. Germline CDR1 SQVTM, CDR2 ANQGSEA. The J segment lost 0 bases and the V segment lost 7 bases, leaving 9 bases of the junction unmatched. The CDR3 DNA is TGCAGCGCAACAGGGGCTATGAGCTCCTACAATGAGCAGTTCTTC. Its protein product is CSATGAMSSYNEQFF.

The chain links TRBV7-2 to TRBJ1-2; 8 nucleotides match TRBD1. Germline values: CDR1 SGHTA, CDR2 FQGNSA. The trim removed 6 bases at V and 4 bases at J, leaving 4 bases unmatched. The CDR3 runs to 13 residues. The CDR3 region is CASSQQGAYGYTF. The CDR3 DNA is TGTGCCAGCAGTCAGCAGGGGGCCTATGGCTACACCTTC.

This chain's CDR3 is CASSELPWPEREGQEEQYF. CDR3 nucleotide sequence: TGTGCCAGCAGTGAATTACCGTGGCCCGAGCGGGAGGGCCAAGAAGAGCAGTACTTC. The chain carries TRBV6-1 and TRBJ2-5, with 10 bases aligning to TRBD2. V was pared by 2 bases and J by 11 bases, with 23 bases of the junction left unmatched. The CDR3 is 19 residues long. CDR1 MNHNS and CDR2 SASEGT come from the germline V gene.

V usage is TRBV7-9 and J usage is TRBJ2-1; a weak D match, TRBD2 (5 bases). Germline CDR1 is SEHNR and CDR2 is FQNEAQ (reference sequence). This CDR3 has 12 amino acids. The V gene lost 5 bases and the J gene lost 8 bases, with 10 bases spanning the gap. The CDR3: CASSPNSDEQFF. The CDR3 DNA is TGTGCCAGCAGCCCAAATAGCGATGAGCAGTTCTTC.

About this clone: Other DNA sequences of this sample code for an identical CDR3. CDR3 sequence (DNA): TGTGCCAGCAGCCCTCTAACCCCGGATACGCAGTATTTT. Amino acids: CASSPLTPDTQYF. The chain couples TRBV7-7 to TRBJ2-3; no definite D call. CDR3 size: 13 residues. Germline V gene sequence: CDR1 SSHAT, CDR2 FNYEAQ (reference sequence). Trimming shortened V by 5 bases and J by 6 bases, and 12 bases separated the two germline ends.

The chain links TRBV5-4 to TRBJ2-5; 9 nucleotides agree with TRBD2. Per germline, CDR1 SGHNT and CDR2 YYREEE (reference sequence). With 4 bases clipped from V and 2 bases from J, the junction kept 9 bases outside the gene matches. This CDR3 is 16 amino acids long. The CDR3 reads CASSPGGRVGQETQYF. The CDR3 bases are TGTGCCAGCAGCCCCGGCGGGAGGGTTGGGCAAGAGACCCAGTACTTC.

In its sample, this clone was seen once. The chain uses TRBV2 and TRBJ2-3; TRBD1 is a possible D gene (5 bases). This CDR3 comprises 14 residues. Trimming took off 6 bases at V and 1 base at J, with 11 bases between the two ends. The germline CDR1 and CDR2 sequences are SNHLY and FYNNEI. The CDR3: CASSRDAGTDTQYF. DNA of the CDR3: TGTGCCAGCAGCAGGGATGCCGGCACAGATACGCAGTATTTT.

This clone appeared a few times. The chain combines TRBV27 with TRBJ2-7, with 7 bases that match TRBD2. Trimming cost V 4 bases and J 6 bases; bases outside gene matches: 0. Germline CDR1 MNHEY, CDR2 SMNVEV (reference sequence). The CDR3 extends over 11 amino acids. CDR3 loop: CASSSGGEQYF. The CDR3 DNA follows: TGTGCCAGCAGTTCGGGGGGCGAGCAGTACTTC.